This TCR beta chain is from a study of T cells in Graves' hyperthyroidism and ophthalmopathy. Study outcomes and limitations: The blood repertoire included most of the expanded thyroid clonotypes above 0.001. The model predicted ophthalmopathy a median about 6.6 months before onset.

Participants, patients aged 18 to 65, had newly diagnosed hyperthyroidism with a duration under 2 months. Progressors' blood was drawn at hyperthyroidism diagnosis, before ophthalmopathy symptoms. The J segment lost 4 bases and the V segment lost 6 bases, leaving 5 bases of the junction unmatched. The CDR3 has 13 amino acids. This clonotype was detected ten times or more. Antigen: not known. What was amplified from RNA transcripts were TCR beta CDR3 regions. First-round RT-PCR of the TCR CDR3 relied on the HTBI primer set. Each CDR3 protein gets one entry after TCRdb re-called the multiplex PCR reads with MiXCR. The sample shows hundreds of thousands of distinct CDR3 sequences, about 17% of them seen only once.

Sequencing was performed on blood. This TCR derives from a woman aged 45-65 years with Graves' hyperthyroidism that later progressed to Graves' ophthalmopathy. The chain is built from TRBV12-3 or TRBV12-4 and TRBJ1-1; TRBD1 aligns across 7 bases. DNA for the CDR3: TGTGCCAGCAGGCGAGACAGGGCCACTGAAGCTTTCTTT. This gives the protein CASRRDRATEAFF.